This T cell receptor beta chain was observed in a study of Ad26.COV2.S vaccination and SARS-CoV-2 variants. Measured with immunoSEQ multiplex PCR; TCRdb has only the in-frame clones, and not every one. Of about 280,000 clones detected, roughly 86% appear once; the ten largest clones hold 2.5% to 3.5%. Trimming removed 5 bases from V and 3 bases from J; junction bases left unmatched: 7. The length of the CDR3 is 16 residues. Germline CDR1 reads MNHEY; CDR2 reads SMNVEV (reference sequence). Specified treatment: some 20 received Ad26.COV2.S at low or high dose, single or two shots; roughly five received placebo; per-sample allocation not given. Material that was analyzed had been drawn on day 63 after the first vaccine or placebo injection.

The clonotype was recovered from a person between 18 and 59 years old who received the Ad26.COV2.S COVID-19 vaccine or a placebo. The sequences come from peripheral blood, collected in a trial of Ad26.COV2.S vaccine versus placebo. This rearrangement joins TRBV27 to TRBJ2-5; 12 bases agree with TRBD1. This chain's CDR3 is CASSRGGTGGEETQYF. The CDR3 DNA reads TGTGCCAGCAGTAGAGGGGGGACAGGGGGCGAAGAGACCCAGTACTTC.